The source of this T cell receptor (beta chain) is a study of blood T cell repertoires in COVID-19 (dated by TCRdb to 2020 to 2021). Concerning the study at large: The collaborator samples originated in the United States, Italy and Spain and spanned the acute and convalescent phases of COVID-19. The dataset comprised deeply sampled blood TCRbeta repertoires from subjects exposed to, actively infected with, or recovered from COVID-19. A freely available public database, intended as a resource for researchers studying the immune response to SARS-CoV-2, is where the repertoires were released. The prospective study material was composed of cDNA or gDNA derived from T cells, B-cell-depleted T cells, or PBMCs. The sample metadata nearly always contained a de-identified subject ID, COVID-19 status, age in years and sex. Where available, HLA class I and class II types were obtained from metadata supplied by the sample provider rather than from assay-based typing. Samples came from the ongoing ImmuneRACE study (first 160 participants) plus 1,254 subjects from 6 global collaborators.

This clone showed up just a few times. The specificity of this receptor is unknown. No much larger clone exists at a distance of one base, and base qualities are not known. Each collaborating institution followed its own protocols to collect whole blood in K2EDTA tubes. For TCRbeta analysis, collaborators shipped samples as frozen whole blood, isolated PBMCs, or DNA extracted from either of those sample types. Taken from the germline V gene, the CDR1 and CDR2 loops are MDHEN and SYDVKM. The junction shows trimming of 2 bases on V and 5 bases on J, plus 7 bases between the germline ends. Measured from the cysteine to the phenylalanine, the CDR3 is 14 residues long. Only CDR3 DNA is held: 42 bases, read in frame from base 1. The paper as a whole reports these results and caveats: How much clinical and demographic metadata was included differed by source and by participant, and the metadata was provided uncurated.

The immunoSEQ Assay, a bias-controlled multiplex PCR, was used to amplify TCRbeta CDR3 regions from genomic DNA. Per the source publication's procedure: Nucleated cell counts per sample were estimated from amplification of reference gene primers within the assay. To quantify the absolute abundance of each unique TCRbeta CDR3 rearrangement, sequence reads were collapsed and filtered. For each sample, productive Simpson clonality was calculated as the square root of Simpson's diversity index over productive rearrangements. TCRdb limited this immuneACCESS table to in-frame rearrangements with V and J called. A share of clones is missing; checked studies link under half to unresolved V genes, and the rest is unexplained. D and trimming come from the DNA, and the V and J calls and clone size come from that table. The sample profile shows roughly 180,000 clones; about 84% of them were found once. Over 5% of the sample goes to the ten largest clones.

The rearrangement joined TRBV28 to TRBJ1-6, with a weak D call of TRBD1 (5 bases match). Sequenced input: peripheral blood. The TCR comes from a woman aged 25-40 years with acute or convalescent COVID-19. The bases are TGTGCCAGCAGTTTAGGGGGGGATAATTCACCCCTCCACTTT. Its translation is CASSLGGDNSPLHF.